This T cell receptor (beta chain) appears in the sequencing data of a study of neurological immune-mediated disorders. As for the cDNA, it was generated by 5'RACE with 10-nucleotide random UMIs. TCRdb independently ran MiXCR on the 5' RACE reads; one entry per CDR3 protein. The profile covers tens of thousands of distinct CDR3 sequences, with about an eighth appearing a single time and about 4.6% taken by the ten largest. Study-wide results and caveats: HTLV-1-associated myelopathy displayed the greatest TCR clonal expansion, and multiple sclerosis exhibited the smallest, lower than that of healthy controls. None of the CDR3 amino acid sequences found in expanded clones was shared across subjects. This suggests that the TCR-beta repertoires were private in all groups.

Trimming took 4 bases from V and 8 from J; bases not matched to a gene: 12. The V gene's germline CDR1 is MNHEY and CDR2 SVGAGI. CDR3 length: 16 amino acids. Time point: longitudinal time-point 1 (baseline). The unsorted libraries had their origin in 2 million PBMCs stored at -80 C. This clonotype was counted ten times or more. Its antigen is currently unknown. The specimen sequenced was PBMCs. This TCR was recovered from a female donor with HTLV-1-associated myelopathy (HAM/TSP). The rearrangement uses TRBV6-5 and TRBJ2-1, with TRBD2 matching 9 bases. As DNA, the CDR3 is TGTGCCAGCAGTTGGAGCGGGGGGCCAACCTGGGATGAGCAGTTCTTC. Encoded protein: CASSWSGGPTWDEQFF.